Following are 13 T cell receptor beta chains from one sample sequenced in a study of T cell changes during pregnancy in multiple sclerosis. Produced via immunoSEQ multiplex PCR; TCRdb's table is partial and in-frame only. The data contain 79,000 or so clones, 91% of them seen just once; the ten biggest clones take up roughly 2%. The sample in question was peripheral blood, obtained in the first trimester of pregnancy. Receptors were obtained from a female donor in good health, enrolled as a control in a pregnancy study.

The chain joins TRBV11-1 to TRBJ2-1; D remains unclear. This CDR3 is built from 11 residues. CDR1 and CDR2 from the germline V gene are SGHAT and FQDESV (reference sequence). Deletions cut 5 bases from V and 5 bases from J, with 4 bases between. CDR3 nucleotides: TGTGCCAGCAGCGTCAACAATGAGCAGTTCTTC. Its protein is CASSVNNEQFF.

The chain employs TRBV7-3 and TRBJ2-1, with 11 bases fitting TRBD2. The CDR3 extends over 18 amino acids. CDR1 is SGHTA and CDR2 is FQGTGA in the germline V gene. V trimming: 1 base; J trimming: 3 bases; junction bases outside the gene matches: 8. The CDR3 nucleotides read TGTGCCAGCAGCTTAAAGGTAGCGGGGGGGCCTAACTACAATGAGCAGTTCTTC. Protein sequence: CASSLKVAGGPNYNEQFF.

This clone was observed once. CDR3 residues: CASRAGTGHEAFF. For the CDR3, the DNA is TGCGCCAGCAGGGCCGGGACAGGGCACGAAGCTTTCTTT. The chain couples TRBV10-1 to TRBJ1-1; 9 positions match TRBD1. In germline, CDR1 is WNHNN, CDR2 SYGVQD (reference sequence). The CDR3 extends over 13 amino acids. Trimming removed 6 bases from V and 8 bases from J; junction bases left unmatched: 7.

In this sample, this clone turned up once. The V call is TRBV4-3, the J call TRBJ1-1, with D unresolved. Trimming took 0 bases from V and 0 from J, leaving 11 bases between them. This CDR3 region has 16 residues. Germline lookup yields CDR1 LGHNA and CDR2 YSLEER. CDR3 amino acids: CASSQDSWAVNTEAFF. As DNA, the CDR3 is TGCGCCAGCAGCCAAGACTCATGGGCAGTGAACACTGAAGCTTTCTTT.

The J gene is TRBJ2-7, the V gene TRBV7-3; weak D call: TRBD2 (6 bases). The V gene lost 1 base and the J gene lost 2 bases, with 12 bases spanning the gap. Looked up from germline, CDR1 is SGHTA and CDR2 is FQGTGA. This CDR3 comprises 15 residues. The CDR3 sequence: CASSLNHGTPYEQYF. The CDR3, as DNA: TGTGCCAGCAGCTTAAATCACGGGACTCCCTACGAGCAGTACTTC.

The chain has TRBV11-3 and TRBJ2-1; 15 positions agree with TRBD2. Germline V gives CDR1 SGHNT, CDR2 YENEEA. With 5 bases clipped from V and 4 bases from J, the junction kept 6 bases outside the gene matches. This CDR3 region has 17 residues. CDR3 sequence: CASSDGLAGGLYNEQFF. CDR3 nucleotide sequence: TGTGCCAGCAGCGATGGACTAGCGGGGGGGCTGTACAATGAGCAGTTCTTC.

The J gene is TRBJ1-1, the V gene TRBV7-5; the table's D call of TRBD1 was not tested on the DNA. TRBV7-5 is marked as a pseudogene. The CDR3 spans 11 residues. The CDR3 nucleotides read TGTGCCAGAAGCTTAGGAGCAGGAGCTTTCTTT. As protein: CARSLGAGAFF.

Within the sample, this clone is medium-sized. The V gene is TRBV12-5, the J gene TRBJ1-6; D unclear. Germline V gene sequence: CDR1 LGHNT, CDR2 FRNRAP. This CDR3 is 18 amino acids long. V dropped 0 bases and J dropped 8 bases, with 20 bases sitting between them. The CDR3 protein is CASGLVCPRGFWDSPLHF. In nucleotides, the CDR3 is TGTGCTAGTGGTTTGGTATGTCCTCGGGGTTTTTGGGATTCACCCCTCCACTTT.

This chain connects TRBV6-5 to TRBJ2-7; D remains ambiguous. V was trimmed by 7 bases and J by 6 bases, leaving 13 bases between them. CDR1 MNHEY and CDR2 SVGAGI come from the germline V gene. The CDR3 covers 12 residues. CDR3 in amino acids: CASTLPSGEQYF. The CDR3, as DNA: TGTGCCAGCACCCTACCCTCCGGCGAGCAGTACTTC.

The chain couples TRBV14 to TRBJ1-2; 9 bases match TRBD1. V gave up 5 bases and J gave up 7 bases; unmatched junction bases: 14. In germline, CDR1 is SGHDN, CDR2 FVKESK. This CDR3 spans 16 amino acids. The CDR3 region is CASSYGTGFLVGGYTF. In DNA, the CDR3 is TGTGCCAGCAGCTACGGGACAGGGTTTTTGGTCGGTGGCTACACCTTC.

The chain has TRBV11-2 and TRBJ2-7; D unclear. CDR3 length equals 15 residues. CDR1 is SGHAT and CDR2 is FQNNGV in the germline V gene. Trimming cost V 1 base and J 2 bases, with 12 bases left between them. The CDR3 sequence: CASSLGLSATYEQYF. CDR3 nucleotide sequence: TGTGCCAGCAGCTTAGGCCTCAGTGCCACCTACGAGCAGTACTTC.

The chain couples TRBV29-1 to TRBJ1-2; D not resolved. This CDR3 spans 13 amino acids. The V and J ends lost 4 bases and 6 bases respectively, with 15 bases between them. CDR1 is SQVTM and CDR2 is ANQGSEA in the germline V gene. In DNA form, the CDR3 reads TGCAGCGTTGTCCAAACCCCGGGTCATGGCTACACCTTC. Amino acid sequence: CSVVQTPGHGYTF. The full variable domain, with the rest looked up from reference TRBV29-1 and TRBJ1-2, is SAVISQKPSRDICQRGTSLTIQCQVDSQVTMMFWYRQQPGQSLTLIATANQGSEATYESGFVIDKFPISRPNLTFSTLTVSNMSPEDSSIYLCSVVQTPGHGYTFGSGTRLTVV.

The chain links TRBV19 to TRBJ2-7, with D possibly matching TRBD2 (6 bases). The V end was cut by 5 bases, the J end by 4 bases, with 15 bases between. CDR1 is LNHDA and CDR2 is SQIVND in the germline V gene (reference sequence). There are 14 residues in the CDR3. CDR3 loop: CASSPGLMAYEQYF. CDR3 bases: TGTGCCAGTAGTCCGGGACTTATGGCGTACGAGCAGTACTTC.